The clone carrying this TCR beta chain was seen at least ten times. The CDR3 is 18 amino acids. Germline CDR1 KGHDR, CDR2 SFDVKD. With 4 bases removed from V and 0 bases from J, the gap between germline ends came to 19 bases. Clones were sequenced by immunoSEQ multiplex PCR, and TCRdb holds only the in-frame ones, with some missing. The profile covers more than 140,000 clones, with 85% to 90% appearing a single time and around 8.2% taken by the ten largest. This record comes from a study of blood T cell repertoires in COVID-19. Study details: COVID-19 samples, acute and convalescent, were from the United States, Italy and Spain.

The sequence derives from a woman aged 60-75 years with acute or convalescent COVID-19. This chain joins TRBV24-1 and TRBJ2-3; D may be TRBD1 (7 bases). Sequenced: peripheral blood. DNA of the CDR3: TGTGCCACCAGTGACCCCTCGTTTCCAGGGGGGAGCACAGATACGCAGTATTTT. As protein: CATSDPSFPGGSTDTQYF.